Sequencing of this TCR beta chain was carried out in a study of blood T cell repertoires in COVID-19. Background on the study: T cells, B-cell-depleted T cells, or PBMCs supplied cDNA or gDNA.

This clone was observed a handful of times. TCRdb keeps only in-frame clones here, not all; method: immunoSEQ multiplex PCR. In the table there are a few hundred thousand clones, roughly 90% of which are singletons. The CDR3 covers 17 residues. J was trimmed by 5 bases and V by 7 bases; bases with no gene match: 13. Germline V gene data show CDR1 as SNHLY and CDR2 as FYNNEI. The sequenced material came from peripheral blood. This sequence joins TRBV2 and TRBJ2-5, with 13 bases aligning to TRBD2. This receptor was identified in a man aged 18 to 29 who had recovered from COVID-19. The CDR3 sequence: CASKAGRLAGGSETQYF. CDR3 in DNA: TGTGCCAGCAAGGCGGGACGACTAGCGGGAGGCAGTGAGACCCAGTACTTC.